This T cell receptor (beta chain) was captured by sequencing in a study of blood T cell repertoires in COVID-19. Participants had their cohort set by participant-reported clinical history. Recovered status applied to Cohort 3 donors who had two consecutive negative PCRs. It also applied to those with clearance or with symptom resolution. Original data processing: Estimates of nucleated cell counts were drawn from the amplification of reference gene primers. Some clones are missing from TCRdb's copy, which holds only in-frame ones; the method was immunoSEQ multiplex PCR. V and J calls and clone size are given by that table; D and trimming were obtained from the DNA. The profile shows about 350,000 clones, more than 75% of them singletons. CDR1 and CDR2 from the germline V gene are KGHSH and LQKENI. CDR3 length: 15 amino acids. V was trimmed by 3 bases and J by 2 bases, leaving 12 bases between them.

V is TRBV18 and J is TRBJ2-3; D ambiguous. Sequencing was carried out using PBMCs or T cells enriched from blood (not recorded which). This TCR was sampled from a woman aged 30 to 39 who had recovered from COVID-19. This CDR3 is CASSPETLSTDTQYF. CDR3 in DNA: TGTGCCAGCTCACCTGAGACACTCTCCACAGATACGCAGTATTTT. Variable domain in full (rest from reference TRBV18 and TRBJ2-3): NAGVMQNPRHLVRRRGQEARLRCSPMKGHSHVYWYRQLPEEGLKFMVYLQKENIIDESGMPKERFSAEFPKEGPSILRIQQVVRGDSAAYFCASSPETLSTDTQYFGPGTRLTVL.